What follows are 28 T cell receptor beta chains derived from one specimen sequenced in a study of regulatory T cells in long-lasting Graves disease. Library construction for TCR beta used iRepertoire HTBI primers and Arm-PCR of CDR3 regions. TCRdb passed the multiplex PCR reads through MiXCR, listing each CDR3 protein once. The sample contains a few hundred thousand distinct CDR3 sequences, more than 20% of which appear only once. Time point of the sample: persistent/refractory GD, antithyroid drugs over 5 years with positive TRAb. Extracted RNA from PBMCs served as the source of the TCR library. Sequencing was performed on peripheral blood mononuclear cells (PBMCs), taken when the disease was refractory, from a patient treated with antithyroid drugs. These receptors were collected from a woman between 40 and 50 years old with Graves disease.

This clonotype has more than one count but fewer than ten. The CDR3 spells CASSARTGGNTEAFF. The CDR3 nucleotides read TGTGCCAGCAGCGCACGAACAGGGGGGAACACTGAAGCTTTCTTT. This chain uses TRBV9 with TRBJ1-1; TRBD1 matches at 8 bases. V lost 3 bases to trimming and J lost 1 base; unmatched junction nucleotides: 5. The germline V gene has CDR1 SGDLS and CDR2 YYNGEE. This CDR3 is built from 15 residues.

This chain uses TRBV6-1 with TRBJ2-7; weak D call: TRBD1 (6 bases). This CDR3 spans 14 amino acids. V lost 6 bases and J lost 6, with 18 bases in between. The germline gives CDR1 MNHNS, CDR2 SASEGT. CDR3 residues: CASRPTTTGSEQYF. In DNA, the CDR3 is TGTGCCAGCAGACCTACTACGACAGGATCCGAGCAGTACTTC.

The chain recombines TRBV6-1 with TRBJ2-1, with no clear D. Trimming pared 6 bases from V and 9 bases from J, leaving 21 bases between. Germline V gene lookup returns CDR1 MNHNS and CDR2 SASEGT. This CDR3 has 15 residues. As DNA, the CDR3 is TGTGCCAGCAGACCATATACCCTACAATCCGGTGAGCAGTTCTTC. Protein: CASRPYTLQSGEQFF.

The table lists this clonotype with a few counts. The DNA of the CDR3 is TGTGCCTGGAGTGGACCAGGGGCGGAAGAGACCCAGTACTTC. This translates into CAWSGPGAEETQYF. The chain couples TRBV30 to TRBJ2-5; D is possibly TRBD1 (6 bases). The CDR3 spans 14 residues. Per germline, CDR1 GTSNPN and CDR2 SVGIG (reference sequence). The V gene lost 1 base and the J gene lost 3 bases, with 12 bases spanning the gap.

This clonotype came up a few times. The J gene is TRBJ2-5, the V gene TRBV3-1; D not resolved. The CDR3 runs 15 residues. CDR1 is LGHDT, CDR2 YNNKEL, per germline (reference sequence). Between the trimmed V and J ends, which lost 0 bases and 5 bases, there was a span of 13 bases. The CDR3 reads CASSQDLGPRETQYF. The DNA for the CDR3 is TGTGCCAGCAGCCAAGATCTTGGGCCCCGGGAGACCCAGTACTTC.

This clonotype was seen ten or more times. The chain couples TRBV28 to TRBJ2-2; TRBD1 agrees at 11 bases. Germline lookup yields CDR1 MDHEN and CDR2 SYDVKM. V was clipped by 6 bases and J by 3 bases; unmatched bases: 3. The CDR3 runs to 15 residues. The CDR3 nucleotides are TGTGCCAGCAGATCGGGACAGGGGGACACCGGGGAGCTGTTTTTT. Translated: CASRSGQGDTGELFF. Together with reference TRBV28 and TRBJ2-2, the CDR3 gives the full variable domain: DVKVTQSSRYLVKRTGEKVFLECVQDMDHENMFWYRQDPGLGLRLIYFSYDVKMKEKGDIPEGYSVSREKKERFSLILESASTNQTSMYLCASRSGQGDTGELFFGEGSRLTVL.

Many counts were recorded for this clonotype. The rearrangement links TRBV28 to TRBJ1-2; no definite D call. In germline, CDR1 is MDHEN, CDR2 SYDVKM. The CDR3 has 16 amino acids. Trimming removed 3 bases at V and 4 bases at J, with 18 bases between. CDR3 sequence reads: CASSFVIKVGGYGYTF. The CDR3 nucleotides read TGTGCCAGCAGTTTTGTAATTAAAGTCGGAGGCTATGGCTACACCTTC.

This clonotype was counted only a few times. The chain employs TRBV19 and TRBJ2-7, with D perhaps assigned TRBD1 or TRBD2 (5 bases each). Germline V gene sequence: CDR1 LNHDA, CDR2 SQIVND (reference sequence). This CDR3 is 15 amino acids long. V was cut by 3 bases and J by 5 bases, with 17 bases left in between. In DNA, the CDR3 is TGTGCCAGTAGTATGGAGGCCAGGGAAAGGAACGAGCAGTACTTC. It yields the protein CASSMEARERNEQYF.

This clonotype has a handful of counts. A much more abundant neighbour one base away suggests this may be a read error. The chain recombines TRBV28 with TRBJ1-1; D not resolved. Germline V CDR1 and CDR2: MDHEN, SYDVKM. The CDR3 extends over 15 amino acids. CDR3 protein: CASSLRRNINTGAFF. The CDR3 DNA sequence: TGTGCCAGCAGTTTGAGAAGGAACATTAACACTGGAGCTTTCTTT.

The V call is TRBV20-1, the J call TRBJ2-1; a possible D gene is TRBD2 (6 bases). Germline V gene sequence: CDR1 DFQATT, CDR2 SNEGSKA (reference sequence). Trimming pared 6 bases from V and 0 bases from J, leaving 18 bases between. The CDR3 has 16 residues. The CDR3 DNA reads TGCAGTGCCGGGAATAGCGGAAAAAGCTCCTACAATGAGCAGTTCTTC. It specifies CSAGNSGKSSYNEQFF.

This clonotype was picked up many times. The rearrangement joins TRBV20-1 to TRBJ2-4; D gene uncertain. With 2 bases removed from V and 13 bases from J, the gap between germline ends came to 9 bases. Germline CDR1 reads DFQATT; CDR2 reads SNEGSKA (reference sequence). The CDR3 sequence is 10 residues long. In nucleotides, the CDR3 is TGCAGTGCTAGATCTACTGGACAGTACTTC. Its protein is CSARSTGQYF.

The chain joins TRBV10-3 to TRBJ1-5; 7 nucleotides match TRBD1. In germline, CDR1 is ENHRY, CDR2 SYGVKD. V shed 6 bases and J 0 bases; nucleotides not matched to a gene: 5. The CDR3 runs 15 residues. CDR3 residues: CAIREGAGSNQPQHF. CDR3 bases: TGTGCCATCAGAGAGGGGGCCGGTAGCAATCAGCCCCAGCATTTT.

This clonotype was found a few times. The chain recombines TRBV20-1 with TRBJ2-7; tentative D call: TRBD1 (7 bases). Germline CDR1 is DFQATT and CDR2 is SNEGSKA (reference sequence). CDR3 size: 16 residues. Trimming cost V 6 bases and J 0 bases, with 21 bases left between them. The CDR3 coding sequence is TGCAGTGCGAGACAGGGTTGGGCCGGGAGCTCCTACGAGCAGTACTTC. Translation gives CSARQGWAGSSYEQYF.

This clonotype has only a few counts. The J gene is TRBJ2-5, the V gene TRBV7-3, with 11 bases identical to TRBD2. This CDR3 comprises 18 residues. Germline trimming cut 1 base from V and 4 bases from J; bases unmatched to any gene: 11. Germline V CDR1 and CDR2: SGHTA, FQGTGA. CDR3 region: CASSLMNSGRAGAETQYF. CDR3 nucleotides: TGTGCCAGCAGCTTAATGAATAGCGGGAGGGCCGGGGCAGAGACCCAGTACTTC.

This clonotype was picked up many times. The rearrangement uses TRBV6-2 or TRBV6-3 and TRBJ2-4; 8 positions agree with TRBD2. The V and J ends lost 6 bases and 1 base, in that order; junction bases with no gene match: 8. The CDR3 totals 16 residues. Germline V CDR1 and CDR2: MNHEY, SVGEGT. CDR3 protein: CASRAPGGIAKNIQYF. The CDR3 DNA follows: TGTGCCAGCAGGGCCCCGGGGGGGATCGCCAAAAACATTCAGTACTTC.

The chain couples TRBV5-6 to TRBJ2-7; 8 bases fit TRBD2. The V and J ends lost 0 bases and 4 bases, in that order; junction bases with no gene match: 9. The length of the CDR3 is 16 residues. Germline V gives CDR1 SGHDT, CDR2 YYEEEE. The CDR3 DNA reads as TGTGCCAGCAGCTTGGGGCCGAGCGGGAGTCGTTACGAGCAGTACTTC. Protein product: CASSLGPSGSRYEQYF.

This clonotype appeared a single time. The chain uses TRBV12-3 or TRBV12-4 and TRBJ1-5; D uncertain. With 2 bases removed from V and 0 bases from J, the gap between germline ends came to 8 bases. This CDR3 region has 15 residues. CDR3 sequence reads: CASSLRVNSNQPQHF. As DNA, the CDR3 is TGTGCCAGCAGTTTAAGGGTGAATAGCAATCAGCCCCAGCATTTT.

This clonotype was detected many times. This chain links TRBV11-2 with TRBJ2-7; 8 bases map to TRBD1. CDR3 size: 17 residues. Germline trimming cut 5 bases from V and 0 bases from J; bases unmatched to any gene: 12. CDR1 is SGHAT and CDR2 is FQNNGV in the germline V gene. The CDR3 is CASSPVPGTGPSYEQYF. Written as DNA, the CDR3 is TGTGCCAGCAGCCCTGTCCCCGGGACAGGTCCCTCCTACGAGCAGTACTTC. The full variable domain, with the rest looked up from reference TRBV11-2 and TRBJ2-7, is EAGVAQSPRYKIIEKRQSVAFWCNPISGHATLYWYQQILGQGPKLLIQFQNNGVVDDSQLPKDRFSAERLKGVDSTLKIQPAKLEDSAVYLCASSPVPGTGPSYEQYFGPGTRLTVT.

This clonotype has just a few counts. V gene TRBV9 combines with J gene TRBJ2-2; D unresolved. CDR1 and CDR2 (germline): SGDLS, YYNGEE. Trimming took off 6 bases at V and 2 bases at J, with 11 bases between the two ends. The CDR3 contains 14 residues. The CDR3: CASTRGPNTGELFF. The CDR3 DNA reads TGTGCCAGCACCAGAGGACCTAACACCGGGGAGCTGTTTTTT.

A single count supports this clonotype. This chain joins TRBV25-1 and TRBJ2-5; D is ambiguous. V was shortened by 1 base and J by 2 bases, with 8 bases between the two germline ends. Germline values: CDR1 MGHDK, CDR2 SYGVNS. The CDR3 length is 14 residues. The CDR3 sequence: CASSEFKEQETQYF. Here the CDR3 DNA reads TGTGCCAGCAGTGAATTTAAGGAGCAAGAGACCCAGTACTTC.

This clonotype was detected ten times or more. This sequence joins TRBV28 and TRBJ1-5; D is unresolved. The germline V gene has CDR1 MDHEN and CDR2 SYDVKM. The CDR3 sequence is 14 residues long. V was cut by 3 bases and J by 2 bases, with 8 bases left in between. In nucleotides, the CDR3 is TGTGCCAGCAGTTTCCCCGGTGGCAATCAGCCCCAGCATTTT. The encoded protein is CASSFPGGNQPQHF.

This clonotype was seen a handful of times. The rearrangement joins TRBV29-1 to TRBJ1-5; no clear D gene. This CDR3 has 9 amino acids. Germline V gives CDR1 SQVTM, CDR2 ANQGSEA. The CDR3 here is CRLNQPQHF. CDR3 DNA: TGCAGACTTAATCAGCCCCAGCATTTT.

Turning to this clonotype: Since a much larger clone is just one base distant, this may be a read error. The conserved closing phenylalanine or tryptophan is absent in this CDR3, likely reflecting a read error. This chain connects TRBV5-5 to TRBJ1-5; D might be TRBD1 (5 bases). Trimming removed 1 base at V and 3 bases at J, with 11 bases between. CDR3 length: 15 residues. Germline-derived CDR1 and CDR2 are SGHKS and YYEKEE (reference sequence). CDR3 DNA sequence: TGTGCCAGCAGCTTGACAGGATACATCAATCAGCCCCAGCATTCT. Translating gives CASSLTGYINQPQHS.

This clonotype appeared many times. The rearrangement uses TRBV2 and TRBJ1-2; a weak D match, TRBD1 (6 bases). CDR3 size: 14 residues. CDR1 is SNHLY, CDR2 FYNNEI, per germline. The ends were cut back, 6 bases at V and 4 bases at J, with 15 bases in the middle. The CDR3 spells CASSAGVLLYGYTF. For the CDR3, the DNA is TGTGCCAGCAGCGCAGGGGTCCTTCTCTATGGCTACACCTTC.

This clonotype appeared a few times. The chain uses TRBV24-1 and TRBJ2-3, with D perhaps TRBD2 (6 bases). The CDR3 consists of 14 residues. The V and J ends lost 3 bases and 7 bases respectively, with 13 bases between them. Looked up from germline, CDR1 is KGHDR and CDR2 is SFDVKD. CDR3 loop: CATSDPGTSNTQYF. CDR3 in DNA: TGTGCCACCAGTGATCCCGGGACTTCGAATACGCAGTATTTT.

This clonotype was observed a few times. The chain carries TRBV27 and TRBJ2-5; 8 bases map to TRBD2. V shed 5 bases and J 5 bases; nucleotides not matched to a gene: 13. Germline loops: CDR1 MNHEY, CDR2 SMNVEV (reference sequence). The CDR3 is made up of 16 amino acids. The CDR3 sequence: CASSPRWSGRSETQYF. CDR3 DNA: TGTGCCAGCAGTCCCCGGTGGAGCGGGAGAAGTGAGACCCAGTACTTC.

The chain recombines TRBV29-1 with TRBJ2-1; D might be TRBD1 or TRBD2, each matching 5 bases. This CDR3 comprises 15 residues. V dropped 1 base and J dropped 2 bases, with 12 bases sitting between them. Germline lookup yields CDR1 SQVTM and CDR2 ANQGSEA. The CDR3 sequence: CSVEVGRDPYNEQFF. The CDR3 DNA is TGCAGCGTTGAAGTAGGCAGGGACCCCTACAATGAGCAGTTCTTC.

This chain links TRBV5-1 with TRBJ2-5; D not certain. V lost 3 bases and J 5 bases, leaving 11 bases between the germline ends. This CDR3 has 13 residues. Germline values: CDR1 SGHRS, CDR2 YFSETQ. The CDR3 sequence is CASSWINPETQYF. The CDR3 region has the DNA TGCGCCAGCAGCTGGATTAACCCGGAGACCCAGTACTTC.